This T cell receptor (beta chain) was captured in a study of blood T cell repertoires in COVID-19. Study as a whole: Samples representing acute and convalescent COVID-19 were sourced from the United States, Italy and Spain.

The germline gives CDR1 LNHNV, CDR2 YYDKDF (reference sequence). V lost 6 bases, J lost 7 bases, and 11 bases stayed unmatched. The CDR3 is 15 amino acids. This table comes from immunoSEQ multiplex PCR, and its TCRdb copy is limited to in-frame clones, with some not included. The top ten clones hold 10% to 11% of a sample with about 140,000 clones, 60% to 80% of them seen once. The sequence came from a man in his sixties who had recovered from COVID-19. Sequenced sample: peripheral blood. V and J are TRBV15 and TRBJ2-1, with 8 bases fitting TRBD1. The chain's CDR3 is CATRSDRDGWNEQFF. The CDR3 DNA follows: TGTGCCACCAGGTCGGACAGGGATGGGTGGAATGAGCAGTTCTTC.